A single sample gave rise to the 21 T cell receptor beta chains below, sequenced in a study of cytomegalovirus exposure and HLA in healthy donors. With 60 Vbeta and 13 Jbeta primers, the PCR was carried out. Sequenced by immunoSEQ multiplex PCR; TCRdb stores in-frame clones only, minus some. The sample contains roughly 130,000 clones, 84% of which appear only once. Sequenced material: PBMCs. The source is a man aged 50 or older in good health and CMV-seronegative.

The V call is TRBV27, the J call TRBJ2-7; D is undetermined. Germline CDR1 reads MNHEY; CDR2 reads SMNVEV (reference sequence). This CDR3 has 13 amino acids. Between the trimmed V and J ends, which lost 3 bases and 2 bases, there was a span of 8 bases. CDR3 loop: CASSFQQTYEQYF. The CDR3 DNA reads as TGTGCCAGCAGTTTTCAACAGACCTACGAGCAGTACTTC.

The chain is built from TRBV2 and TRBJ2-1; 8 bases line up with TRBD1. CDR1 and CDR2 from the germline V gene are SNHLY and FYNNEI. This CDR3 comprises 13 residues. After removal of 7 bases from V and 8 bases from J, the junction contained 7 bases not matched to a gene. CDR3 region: CASMTAGGDEQFF. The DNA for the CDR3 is TGTGCCAGCATGACGGCAGGGGGCGATGAGCAGTTCTTC.

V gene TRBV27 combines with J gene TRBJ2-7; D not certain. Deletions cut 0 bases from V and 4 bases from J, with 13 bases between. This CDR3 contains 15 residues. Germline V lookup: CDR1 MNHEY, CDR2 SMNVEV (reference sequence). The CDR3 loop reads CASSLSWANQYEQYF. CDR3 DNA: TGTGCCAGCAGTTTATCGTGGGCGAACCAGTACGAGCAGTACTTC.

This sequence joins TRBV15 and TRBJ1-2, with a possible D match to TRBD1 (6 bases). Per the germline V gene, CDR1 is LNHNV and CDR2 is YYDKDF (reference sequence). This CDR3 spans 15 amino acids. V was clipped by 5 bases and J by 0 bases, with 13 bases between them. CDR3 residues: CATSSRQVANYGYTF. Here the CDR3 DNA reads TGTGCCACCAGCTCAAGACAGGTCGCTAACTATGGCTACACCTTC. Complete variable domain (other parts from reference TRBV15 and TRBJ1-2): DAMVIQNPRYQVTQFGKPVTLSCSQTLNHNVMYWYQQKSSQAPKLLFHYYDKDFNNEADTPDNFQSRRPNTSFCFLDIRSPGLGDTAMYLCATSSRQVANYGYTFGSGTRLTVV.

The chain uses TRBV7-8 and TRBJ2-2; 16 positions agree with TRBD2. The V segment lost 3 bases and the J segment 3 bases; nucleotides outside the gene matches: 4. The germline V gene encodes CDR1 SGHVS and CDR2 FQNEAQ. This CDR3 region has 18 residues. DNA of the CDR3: TGTGCCAGCAGCTTCGGGACTAGCGGGGGGGCGGACACCGGGGAGCTGTTTTTT. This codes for CASSFGTSGGADTGELFF.

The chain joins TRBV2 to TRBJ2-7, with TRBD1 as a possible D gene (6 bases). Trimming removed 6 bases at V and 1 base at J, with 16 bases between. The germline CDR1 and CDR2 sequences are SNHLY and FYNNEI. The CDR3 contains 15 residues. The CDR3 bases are TGTGCCAGCAGCCCCAGGGGAATAGCTTCCTACGAGCAGTACTTC. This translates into CASSPRGIASYEQYF.

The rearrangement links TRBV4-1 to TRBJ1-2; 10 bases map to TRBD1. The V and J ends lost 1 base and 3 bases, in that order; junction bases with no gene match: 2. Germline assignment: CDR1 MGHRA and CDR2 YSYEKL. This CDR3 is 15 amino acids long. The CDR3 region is CASSQGDRGDYGYTF. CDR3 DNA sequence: TGCGCCAGCAGCCAAGGGGACAGGGGAGACTATGGCTACACCTTC.

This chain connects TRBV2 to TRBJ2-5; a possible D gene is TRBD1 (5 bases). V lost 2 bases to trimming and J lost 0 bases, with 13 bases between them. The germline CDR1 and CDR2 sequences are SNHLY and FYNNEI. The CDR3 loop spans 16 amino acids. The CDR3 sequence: CASSEIGASYQETQYF. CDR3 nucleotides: TGTGCCAGCAGTGAAATAGGGGCCTCATACCAAGAGACCCAGTACTTC.

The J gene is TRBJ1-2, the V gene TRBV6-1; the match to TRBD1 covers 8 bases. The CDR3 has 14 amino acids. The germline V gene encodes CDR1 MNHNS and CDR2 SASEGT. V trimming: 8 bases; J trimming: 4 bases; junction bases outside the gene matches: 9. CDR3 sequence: CASVDRGFPYGYTF. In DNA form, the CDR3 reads TGTGCCAGCGTAGACAGGGGATTTCCCTATGGCTACACCTTC.

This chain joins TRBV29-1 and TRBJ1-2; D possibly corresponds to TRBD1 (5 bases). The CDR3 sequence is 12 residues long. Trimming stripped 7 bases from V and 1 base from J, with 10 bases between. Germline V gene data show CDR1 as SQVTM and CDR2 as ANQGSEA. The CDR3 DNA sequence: TGCAGCGCGGGGGACGATAACTATGGCTACACCTTC. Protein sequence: CSAGDDNYGYTF.

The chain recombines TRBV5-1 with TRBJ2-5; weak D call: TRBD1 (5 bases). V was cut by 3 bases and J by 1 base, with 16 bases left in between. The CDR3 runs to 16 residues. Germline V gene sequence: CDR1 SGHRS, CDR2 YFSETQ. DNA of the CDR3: TGCGCCAGCAGCTCGGATCCTAGGGGTGCCCAAGAGACCCAGTACTTC. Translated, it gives CASSSDPRGAQETQYF.

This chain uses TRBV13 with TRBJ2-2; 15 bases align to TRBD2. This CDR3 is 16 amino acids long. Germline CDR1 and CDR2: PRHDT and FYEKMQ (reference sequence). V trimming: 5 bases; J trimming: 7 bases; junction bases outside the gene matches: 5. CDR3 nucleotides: TGTGCCAGCAGCCAAGGACTAGCGGGGGGGCACGGGGAGCTGTTTTTT. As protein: CASSQGLAGGHGELFF.

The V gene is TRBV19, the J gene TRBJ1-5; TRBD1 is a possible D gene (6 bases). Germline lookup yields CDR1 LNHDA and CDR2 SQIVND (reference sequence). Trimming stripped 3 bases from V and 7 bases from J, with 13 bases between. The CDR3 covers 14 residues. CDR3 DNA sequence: TGTGCCAGTAGTATTGTGGGGGCAGAGCAGCCCCAGCATTTT. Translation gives CASSIVGAEQPQHF.

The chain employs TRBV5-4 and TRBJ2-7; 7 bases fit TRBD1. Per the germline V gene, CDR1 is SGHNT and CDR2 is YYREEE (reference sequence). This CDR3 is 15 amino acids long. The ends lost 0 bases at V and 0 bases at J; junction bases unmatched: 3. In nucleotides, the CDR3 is TGTGCCAGCAGCTTGGGAGGGGGCTTCTCCTACGAGCAGTACTTC. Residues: CASSLGGGFSYEQYF.

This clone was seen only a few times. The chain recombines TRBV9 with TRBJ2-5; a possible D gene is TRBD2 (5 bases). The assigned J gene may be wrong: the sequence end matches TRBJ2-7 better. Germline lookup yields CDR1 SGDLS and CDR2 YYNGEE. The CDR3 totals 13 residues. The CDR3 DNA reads TGTGCCAGCAGCGTACCTCCTGAGGGCGAGCAGTACTTC. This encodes CASSVPPEGEQYF.

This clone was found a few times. CDR3 in DNA: TGTGCCAGCAGCTCCCGGACAGGCATCACTGAAGCTTTCTTT. It is translated as CASSSRTGITEAFF. The J gene is TRBJ1-1, the V gene TRBV5-4, with 7 bases fitting TRBD1. CDR1 and CDR2 from the germline V gene are SGHNT and YYREEE (reference sequence). The CDR3 is 14 residues long. J was trimmed by 4 bases and V by 3 bases; bases with no gene match: 6.

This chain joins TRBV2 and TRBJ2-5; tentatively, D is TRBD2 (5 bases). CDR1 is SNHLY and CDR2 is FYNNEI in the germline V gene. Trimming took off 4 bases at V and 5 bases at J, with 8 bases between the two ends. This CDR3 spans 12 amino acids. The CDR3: CASSARRETQYF. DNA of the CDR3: TGTGCCAGCAGTGCAAGGAGGGAGACCCAGTACTTC.

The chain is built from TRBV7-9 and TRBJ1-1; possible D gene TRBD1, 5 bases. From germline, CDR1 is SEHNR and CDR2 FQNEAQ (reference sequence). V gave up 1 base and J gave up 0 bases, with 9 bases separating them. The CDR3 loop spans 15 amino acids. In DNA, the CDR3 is TGTGCCAGCAGCTTAGATCTGGGGCTGAACACTGAAGCTTTCTTT. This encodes CASSLDLGLNTEAFF.

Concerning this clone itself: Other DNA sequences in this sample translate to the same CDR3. The DNA for the CDR3 is TGTGCCAGCAAACCGGGACTAGCGGGCACCGGGGAGCTGTTTTTT. The encoded protein is CASKPGLAGTGELFF. The J gene is TRBJ2-2, the V gene TRBV2; 12 nucleotides align to TRBD2. This CDR3 contains 15 residues. Germline V gene lookup returns CDR1 SNHLY and CDR2 FYNNEI. With V trimmed by 7 bases and J by 4 bases, 4 bases remained unmatched.

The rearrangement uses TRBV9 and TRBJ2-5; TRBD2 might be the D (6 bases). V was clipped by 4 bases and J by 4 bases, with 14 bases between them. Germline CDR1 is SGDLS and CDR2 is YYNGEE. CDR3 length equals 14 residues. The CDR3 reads CASSPSLGGETQYF. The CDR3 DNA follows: TGTGCCAGCAGCCCCTCCCTGGGGGGAGAGACCCAGTACTTC.

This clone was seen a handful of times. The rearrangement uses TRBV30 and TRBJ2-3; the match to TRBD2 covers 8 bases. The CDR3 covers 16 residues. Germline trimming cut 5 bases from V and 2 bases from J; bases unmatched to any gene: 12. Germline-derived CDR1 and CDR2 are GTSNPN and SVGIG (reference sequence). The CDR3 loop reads CAWDVVSGAFTDTQYF. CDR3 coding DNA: TGTGCCTGGGATGTGGTTAGCGGGGCCTTCACAGATACGCAGTATTTT.